In this sample, the clone carrying this T cell receptor beta chain turned up once. The data were taken from a study of cytomegalovirus exposure and HLA in healthy donors. PCR was performed using 60 Vbeta and 13 Jbeta primers. Method: immunoSEQ multiplex PCR; TCRdb's copy keeps in-frame clones and lacks some. The sample includes around 160,000 clones, just over 75% seen only once; the top ten take 1%. The TCR sequence derives from a woman in her thirties or forties in good health and CMV-seronegative. The sample was PBMCs.

For the CDR3, the DNA is TGTGCCAGCAGTGGTCGTCCGGGGGGCCAAGAGACCCAGTACTTC. Protein product: CASSGRPGGQETQYF. The chain joins TRBV6-1 to TRBJ2-5, with 7 nucleotides matching TRBD2. The CDR3 is 15 amino acids. The germline CDR1 and CDR2 sequences are MNHNS and SASEGT. J gave up 1 base and V 4 bases, and 6 bases lay outside the gene matches.